This is a list of T cell receptor beta chains from one sample in a study of blood T cell repertoires in COVID-19. Sequencing was performed with immunoSEQ multiplex PCR; in TCRdb, only in-frame clones are kept and a portion is missing. This table has 200,000 to 250,000 clones, just over 85% appearing once. The specimen was PBMCs or T cells enriched from blood (not recorded which). Source of these receptors: a woman aged 40 to 55 with acute COVID-19. CDR3s include the opening cysteine and the closing phenylalanine or tryptophan. Each record gives: V gene, J gene, clone size, D gene, CDR3 DNA, CDR3 protein. The D gene is left open where the match is weak. The size field is filled for only some rows; it gives once, few, many or a size class.

TRBV15	TRBJ1-4	-	-	TGTGCCACCAGCAGCGTGGCAGGGGTAGTCACTAATGAAAAACTGTTTTTT	CATSSVAGVVTNEKLFF
TRBV6-5	TRBJ1-4	once	-	TGTGCCAGCAGTTACGGGCGCACTAATGAAAAACTGTTTTTT	CASSYGRTNEKLFF
TRBV7-9	TRBJ1-2	-	-	TGTGCCAGCAGCCCCCCTGGAGTTCAAAACTATGGCTACACCTTC	CASSPPGVQNYGYTF
TRBV7-9	TRBJ1-3	-	TRBD1	TGTGCCAGCAGCTACTCGACAGGGGCAGGAAACACCATATATTTT	CASSYSTGAGNTIYF
TRBV24-1	TRBJ1-6	-	-	TGTGCCACCAGGAAGAACAGGGATCTCTATTCACCCCTCCACTTT	CATRKNRDLYSPLHF
TRBV24-1	TRBJ1-2	few	-	TGTGCCACCAGTGATCGCGGCAGGGGAGGCTACACCTTC	CATSDRGRGGYTF
TRBV27	TRBJ1-1	-	TRBD1	TGTGCCAGCAGTTCGGGGACAGGGGTTATGTTGGGTAAGAACACTGAAGCTTTCTTT	CASSSGTGVMLGKNTEAFF
TRBV4-3	TRBJ1-2	-	-	TGCGCCAGCAGCCAAGCCGGCGGCAGCTACACCTTC	CASSQAGGSYTF
TRBV9	TRBJ2-1	-	TRBD2	TGTGCCAGCAGCGATACTAGCGGGGGGGAACTCTACCACTACAATGAGCAGTTCTTC	CASSDTSGGELYHYNEQFF
TRBV12-5	TRBJ1-5	-	-	TGTGCTAGTGGTTTGGTAGAACAGGTCCGCTATAGCAATCAGCCCCAGCATTTT	CASGLVEQVRYSNQPQHF
TRBV15	TRBJ2-7	-	-	TGTGCCACCAGCAGAGGAAGGCAGGATTCCTACGAGCAGTACTTC	CATSRGRQDSYEQYF
TRBV9	TRBJ1-2	few	TRBD1	TGTGCCAGCAGCGGACAGGGTCCGTGGGGCTACACCTTC	CASSGQGPWGYTF
TRBV7-8	TRBJ2-1	-	TRBD2	TGTGCCAGCAGCTTCAGGGCTAGCGGGGGGGCCTTTCATGATGAGCAGTTCTTC	CASSFRASGGAFHDEQFF
TRBV7-3	TRBJ1-3	-	-	TGTGCCAGCAGCTTAGGTCCAGGGGCTGGAAACACCATATATTTT	CASSLGPGAGNTIYF
TRBV2	TRBJ1-5	-	-	TGTGCCAGCAGTGAGAGCGACAGGATGCCTGATCAGCCCCAGCATTTT	CASSESDRMPDQPQHF
TRBV4-3	TRBJ2-6	once	TRBD1	TGCGCCAGCAGCCGGGACAGGGGTCTCTCTGGGGCCAACGTCCTGACTTTC	CASSRDRGLSGANVLTF
TRBV19	TRBJ1-2	-	-	TGTGCCAGTCGTTTTTCTGGCTACACCTTC	CASRFSGYTF
TRBV4-1	TRBJ1-1	few	-	TGCGCCAGCAGCCAAGATCAGGCAGTCTTGAACACTGAAGCTTTCTTT	CASSQDQAVLNTEAFF
TRBV3-1/TRBV3-2	TRBJ2-3	-	-	TGTGCCAGCAGCCCGGGGAGAGCCGAGACAGATACGCAGTATTTT	CASSPGRAETDTQYF
TRBV12-3/TRBV12-4	TRBJ1-5	-	-	TGTGCCAGCAGCCTTTCTACCAATCAGCCCCAGCATTTT	CASSLSTNQPQHF
TRBV19	TRBJ1-2	-	TRBD1	TGTGCCAGTCGGGACAGAAACTATGGCTACACCTTC	CASRDRNYGYTF
TRBV6-1	TRBJ1-2	-	TRBD1	TGTGCCAGCAGTGGGGGACAGAGAGGGGGCTCCTATGGCTACACCTTC	CASSGGQRGGSYGYTF
TRBV7-3	TRBJ2-5	-	TRBD2	TGTGCCAGCAGCCAGGGACTAGCGGGGGGCCAAGAGACCCAGTACTTC	CASSQGLAGGQETQYF
TRBV7-8	TRBJ1-1	once	TRBD1	TGTGCCAGCAGCTTCGGACAGGGGGGAGTCGCTGAAGCTTTCTTT	CASSFGQGGVAEAFF
TRBV6-5	TRBJ2-3	-	TRBD2	TGTGCCAGCAGTTACACACCCGGGACTAGTGGAGATACGCAGTATTTT	CASSYTPGTSGDTQYF
TRBV10-3	TRBJ1-4	-	TRBD1	TGTGCCACCTTAAGGGGGCTCAATGAAAAACTGTTTTTT	CATLRGLNEKLFF
TRBV10-3	TRBJ2-7	-	-	TGTGCCATCAGTGGCAACCGGGACTCCGAGCAGTACTTC	CAISGNRDSEQYF
TRBV18	TRBJ1-5	-	TRBD1	TGTGCCAGCTCACGACGACAGGGACTTAGCAATCAGCCCCAGCATTTT	CASSRRQGLSNQPQHF
TRBV14	TRBJ1-6	-	-	TGTGCCAGCAGCCAAGCCCGGGGATCACCCCTCCACTTT	CASSQARGSPLHF
TRBV19	TRBJ2-3	-	-	TGTGCCAGTAGTACAGGGTTCACAGATACGCAGTATTTT	CASSTGFTDTQYF
TRBV6-2/TRBV6-3	TRBJ2-1	few	TRBD2	TGTGCCAGCAGTTCCGGGGGGAATGAGCAGTTCTTC	CASSSGGNEQFF
TRBV19	TRBJ1-2	-	TRBD1	TGTGCCAGTAGTCCAGGGACAGGGGGCTATGGCTACACCTTC	CASSPGTGGYGYTF
TRBV27	TRBJ2-3	-	-	TGTGCCAGCCAGACTAGAACTACGCAGTATTTT	CASQTRTTQYF
TRBV15	TRBJ2-5	-	-	TGTGCCACCAGCCGAACCACAGGCCACCAAGAGACCCAGTACTTC	CATSRTTGHQETQYF
TRBV21-1	TRBJ1-6	-	-	TGTGCCAGCAGCAAGGGACAGGGTGGTTCACCCCTCCACTTT	CASSKGQGGSPLHF
TRBV7-9	TRBJ2-7	few	-	TGTGCCAGCAGCTTGACCTGGGGGGAAAGATCCTACGAGCAGTACTTC	CASSLTWGERSYEQYF
TRBV7-6	TRBJ2-6	-	-	TGTGCCAGCAGCCGGAGTACTGGGGCCAACGTCCTGACTTTC	CASSRSTGANVLTF
TRBV4-3	TRBJ2-6	-	-	TGCGCCAGCAGCCAAGAATACAGCTTCTCTGGGGCCAACGTCCTGACTTTC	CASSQEYSFSGANVLTF
TRBV15	TRBJ1-2	-	-	TGTGCCACCAGCAGAACCACAGGGAACTATGGCTACACCTTC	CATSRTTGNYGYTF
TRBV5-1	TRBJ2-3	-	TRBD2	TGCGCCAGCAGCTTGTCCCAGCGGGGGGCCACAGATACGCAGTATTTT	CASSLSQRGATDTQYF
TRBV5-4	TRBJ2-1	-	TRBD2	TGTGCCAGCAGCGGGGACTATAAATACAATGAGCAGTTCTTC	CASSGDYKYNEQFF
TRBV30	TRBJ1-2	few	TRBD1	TGTGCCTGGAGTGTACGACTTGGGACAGGGGTATATGGCTACACCTTC	CAWSVRLGTGVYGYTF
TRBV5-4	TRBJ2-1	-	-	TGTGCCAGCAGCTTCAACGGCCGGAGCGATGAGCAGTTCTTC	CASSFNGRSDEQFF
TRBV5-8	TRBJ1-3	once	-	TGTGCCAGCGCTAGGGAGTCTGGACTCCCGGGAGACACCATATATTTT	CASARESGLPGDTIYF